These T cell receptor beta chains were read from a single sample in a study of T cell responses to AZD1222 COVID-19 vaccine. Sequencing was performed with immunoSEQ multiplex PCR; in TCRdb, only in-frame clones are kept and a portion is missing. The table shows tens of thousands of clones, with about four fifths occurring only once. Sequenced here: peripheral blood, sampled 28 days after the second AZD1222 dose. All receptors come from an adult who received the AZD1222 COVID-19 vaccine. The conserved cysteine and the conserved F or W are not part of the CDR3 here.

V gene,J gene,CDR3 protein
TRBV7-9,TRBJ2-1,ASSPSGRGFLGSYNEQF
TRBV6-2/TRBV6-3,TRBJ2-5,ASSSPTGPETQY
TRBV28,TRBJ1-1,ASSFSGSTEAF
TRBV12-5,TRBJ2-7,ASGYSRARPLPLEQY
TRBV10-3,TRBJ1-5,ASRTEVHQPQH
TRBV7-2,TRBJ2-2,ASSLWGSTGELF
TRBV27,TRBJ2-6,ASSFQGAGANVLT
TRBV10-3,TRBJ2-1,AINPGTSGSTVYNEQF
TRBV7-6,TRBJ2-3,ASSFRSGRTDTQY
TRBV2,TRBJ2-1,ASSEVRLAGGSEQF
TRBV11-2,TRBJ2-7,ASSPNSYEQY
TRBV12-3/TRBV12-4,TRBJ1-2,ASLGTGDGYT
TRBV6-1,TRBJ1-3,ASSELGSWNTIY
TRBV27,TRBJ1-4,ASSLARDRGFFGTTNEKLF
TRBV14,TRBJ1-2,ASSQDQQGLYGYT
TRBV5-4,TRBJ2-2,ASSFGRGELF
TRBV28,TRBJ2-7,ASSYGISEQY
TRBV28,TRBJ1-4,ASGGDSPNEKLF
TRBV18,TRBJ1-2,ASSPMGDGYT
TRBV10-3,TRBJ1-2,AISESRAPGVDGYT
TRBV4-1,TRBJ2-3,ASSQGIGTSSTDTQY
TRBV30,TRBJ1-4,ALMGGRTNEKLF
TRBV3-1/TRBV3-2,TRBJ1-1,ASSPLGDTEAF
TRBV28,TRBJ2-6,ASTPGANVLT
TRBV6-2/TRBV6-3,TRBJ2-7,ASSSTGRAHEQY
TRBV6-5,TRBJ2-3,ASSYLAGPTDTQY
TRBV5-4,TRBJ1-2,ASSLGGATGNRT
TRBV7-9,TRBJ2-1,ASSLGGSGSEQF
TRBV5-4,TRBJ2-2,ASRSGKVANTGELF